This T cell receptor beta chain was obtained from a study of cytomegalovirus exposure and HLA in healthy donors. Study-wide findings and caveats: Compared with the roughly 700-donor mean, an Asian-associated ancestry cluster reportedly had fewer N-insertions, according to a later analysis. Reported results showed that the classifier diagnosed cytomegalovirus status with high specificity and sensitivity.

Notes on this clone: Its target is unknown.

Primers included in the PCR were 60 Vbeta and 13 Jbeta primers. Only in-frame clones appear in the TCRdb table, and some are missing; sequencing was by immunoSEQ multiplex PCR. This table holds around 300,000 clones, more than 55% found once. This receptor was identified in a female donor in good health and CMV-seronegative. Sequenced: PBMCs.

CDR3 amino acids: CASSQDGGLAGNQETQYF. The CDR3 DNA reads as TGTGCCAGCAGCCAAGATGGGGGACTAGCGGGGAACCAAGAGACCCAGTACTTC. The chain has TRBV4-2 and TRBJ2-5; 13 bases line up with TRBD2. Trimming removed 0 bases from V and 0 bases from J; junction bases left unmatched: 4. Looked up from germline, CDR1 is LGHNA and CDR2 is YNFKEQ. The CDR3 runs to 18 residues.